This passage covers 26 T cell receptor beta chains from one sample sequenced in a study of memory CD4+ T cells and cytomegalovirus serostatus. Single viable CD3+CD4+CD8-CD45RO+ cells were sorted as the memory CD4+ T cells. Clones were read by immunoSEQ multiplex PCR, and TCRdb kept only the in-frame ones, dropping some. The profile covers 55,000 to 80,000 clones, with 76% appearing a single time and roughly 4.4% taken by the ten largest. The sample was memory CD4+ T cells from blood. The source is an adult in good health and CMV-seropositive.

The rearrangement links TRBV28 to TRBJ2-5; D is unresolved. The germline V gene has CDR1 MDHEN and CDR2 SYDVKM. The CDR3 consists of 14 residues. The V end lost 5 bases, the J end lost 0 bases, and 10 bases lay between the germline ends. The CDR3 loop is CASSLPNDQETQYF. As DNA, the CDR3 is TGTGCCAGCAGTCTACCAAACGACCAAGAGACCCAGTACTTC. The whole variable domain, remainder taken from reference TRBV28 and TRBJ2-5, is DVKVTQSSRYLVKRTGEKVFLECVQDMDHENMFWYRQDPGLGLRLIYFSYDVKMKEKGDIPEGYSVSREKKERFSLILESASTNQTSMYLCASSLPNDQETQYFGPGTRLLVL.

This chain links TRBV4-3 with TRBJ2-1, with D possibly called TRBD1 or TRBD2 (5 bases each). Trimming took 0 bases from V and 3 from J, leaving 12 bases between them. The CDR3 totals 16 residues. CDR1 is LGHNA and CDR2 is YSLEER in the germline V gene. For the CDR3, the DNA is TGCGCCAGCAGCCAAGAAGTAGGGACGGGCTACAATGAGCAGTTCTTC. Its protein product is CASSQEVGTGYNEQFF.

The count of this clone is one. The CDR3 bases are TGTGCCAGCAGCTTCAGTAGCGGGAGCAGCGGGGAGCTGTTTTTT. Its protein product is CASSFSSGSSGELFF. This chain connects TRBV7-2 to TRBJ2-2; 9 bases fit TRBD2. With 3 bases clipped from V and 7 bases from J, the junction kept 6 bases outside the gene matches. This CDR3 is 15 amino acids long. Germline V gene data show CDR1 as SGHTA and CDR2 as FQGNSA. Variable domain in full (rest from reference TRBV7-2 and TRBJ2-2): GAGVSQSPSNKVTEKGKDVELRCDPISGHTALYWYRQSLGQGLEFLIYFQGNSAPDKSGLPSDRFSAERTGGSVSTLTIQRTQQEDSAVYLCASSFSSGSSGELFFGEGSRLTVL.

The V call is TRBV5-1, the J call TRBJ2-3, with D hard to call. This CDR3 is built from 14 residues. Trimming cost V 0 bases and J 2 bases, with 7 bases left between them. In germline, CDR1 is SGHRS, CDR2 YFSETQ. CDR3 region: CASSLATITDTQYF. CDR3 in DNA: TGCGCCAGCAGCTTGGCCACTATCACAGATACGCAGTATTTT.

The rearrangement uses TRBV7-2 and TRBJ2-5; D ambiguous. The germline CDR1 and CDR2 sequences are SGHTA and FQGNSA. The CDR3 loop spans 13 amino acids. Trimming removed 0 bases from V and 4 bases from J, with 6 bases in between. DNA for the CDR3: TGTGCCAGCAGCTTAGCCGTTGGAGAGACCCAGTACTTC. This sequence encodes CASSLAVGETQYF.

The J gene is TRBJ2-5, the V gene TRBV5-3, with 9 positions matching TRBD2. TRBV5-3 is designated an ORF whose function remains uncertain. The CDR3 is 16 residues long. V lost 0 bases, J lost 4 bases, and 7 bases stayed unmatched. In DNA form, the CDR3 reads TGTGCCAGAAGCTTGGTATCTGGCGGGGGGGGAGAGACCCAGTACTTC. It codes for CARSLVSGGGGETQYF.

This sequence joins TRBV7-9 and TRBJ1-4, with a weak D call TRBD1 (5 bases). The CDR3 extends over 13 amino acids. Germline CDR1 and CDR2: SEHNR and FQNEAQ (reference sequence). V was pared by 3 bases and J by 8 bases, with 10 bases between. In DNA form, the CDR3 reads TGTGCCAGCAGCTTTCGGGGCCCGGAAAAACTGTTTTTT. It yields the protein CASSFRGPEKLFF.

The rearrangement uses TRBV2 and TRBJ1-2; D is unresolved. The germline V and J ends were trimmed by 0 bases and 1 base, with 9 bases remaining between them. Germline V gives CDR1 SNHLY, CDR2 FYNNEI. The CDR3 is made up of 15 amino acids. CDR3 in amino acids: CASSEAAADNYGYTF. The DNA of the CDR3 is TGTGCCAGCAGTGAAGCCGCGGCGGATAACTATGGCTACACCTTC.

This clone was observed a handful of times. In DNA form, the CDR3 reads TGCGCCAGCAGTGAGGTTAGCACAGATACGCAGTATTTT. Amino acid sequence: CASSEVSTDTQYF. The chain employs TRBV10-1 and TRBJ2-3, with no clear D. This CDR3 has 13 residues. Germline loops: CDR1 WNHNN, CDR2 SYGVQD (reference sequence). V shed 2 bases and J shed 0 bases, with 3 bases lying between them.

This clone has a single count. V is TRBV10-3 and J is TRBJ2-1, with D hard to call. Per germline, CDR1 ENHRY and CDR2 SYGVKD. The germline V and J ends were trimmed by 3 bases and 6 bases, with 15 bases remaining between them. The CDR3 length is 15 residues. The CDR3 loop is CAISDWTPAANEQFF. CDR3 DNA sequence: TGTGCCATCAGTGACTGGACCCCGGCCGCCAATGAGCAGTTCTTC.

This clone has only one observation. The chain combines TRBV30 with TRBJ2-3; TRBD1 agrees at 7 bases. The germline V gene encodes CDR1 GTSNPN and CDR2 SVGIG (reference sequence). The CDR3 loop spans 17 amino acids. Losses at the gene ends were 3 bases for V and 1 base for J; bases not matched to a gene: 13. CDR3 sequence (DNA): TGTGCCTGGAGGAGGGGGCGGACCGCGGCTGGCACAGATACGCAGTATTTT. This sequence encodes CAWRRGRTAAGTDTQYF.

This chain connects TRBV5-1 to TRBJ1-2, with D possibly being TRBD1 (5 bases). Germline assignment: CDR1 SGHRS and CDR2 YFSETQ. The CDR3 runs to 15 residues. V lost 2 bases and J 1 base, leaving 12 bases between the germline ends. As DNA, the CDR3 is TGCGCCAGCAGCTTCAACAGGTCGATTAACTATGGCTACACCTTC. Encoded protein: CASSFNRSINYGYTF.

CDR3 region: CASSLVADSGNTIYF. The DNA of the CDR3 is TGTGCCAGCAGCTTAGTGGCAGACTCTGGAAACACCATATATTTT. The V call is TRBV7-9, the J call TRBJ1-3; D is undetermined. The CDR3 runs to 15 residues. Per germline, CDR1 SEHNR and CDR2 FQNEAQ (reference sequence). V was pared by 1 base and J by 0 bases, with 7 bases between.

The chain carries TRBV5-6 and TRBJ2-2; 7 bases align to TRBD1. The CDR3 contains 14 residues. Germline V gives CDR1 SGHDT, CDR2 YYEEEE. After removal of 9 bases from V and 1 base from J, the junction contained 6 bases not matched to a gene. The CDR3 bases are TGTGCCACCACAGGGGCCCTGAACACCGGGGAGCTGTTTTTT. Translation: CATTGALNTGELFF. Looking up the rest from reference TRBV5-6 and TRBJ2-2 gives the full variable domain: DAGVTQSPTHLIKTRGQQVTLRCSPKSGHDTVSWYQQALGQGPQFIFQYYEEEERQRGNFPDRFSGHQFPNYSSELNVNALLLGDSALYLCATTGALNTGELFFGEGSRLTVL.

V gene TRBV29-1 combines with J gene TRBJ1-1; tentative D call: TRBD1 (6 bases). V lost 0 bases, J lost 6 bases, and 14 bases lay in between. The CDR3 has 14 residues. Germline V gene lookup returns CDR1 SQVTM and CDR2 ANQGSEA. CDR3 sequence (DNA): TGCAGCGTTGAAGAGAGCGGGGGCGCGCCTGAAGCTTTCTTT. As protein: CSVEESGGAPEAFF.

The chain couples TRBV6-1 to TRBJ1-5, with 9 bases matching TRBD1. The germline V gene encodes CDR1 MNHNS and CDR2 SASEGT. J lost 4 bases, V lost 5 bases, and 6 bases had no gene match. This CDR3 contains 15 residues. The CDR3 loop reads CASSSGTGTNQPQHF. The CDR3 DNA reads as TGTGCCAGCAGTTCCGGGACAGGGACTAATCAGCCCCAGCATTTT.

The chain couples TRBV11-2 to TRBJ1-2; D is ambiguous. The CDR3 is 14 residues long. The V gene's germline CDR1 is SGHAT and CDR2 FQNNGV. Trimming cost V 5 bases and J 2 bases, with 12 bases left between them. Here the CDR3 DNA reads TGTGCCAGCAGCCGGACCACGGGGAACTATGGCTACACCTTC. Translated, it gives CASSRTTGNYGYTF.

Only a few counts were recorded for this clone. The V and J genes are TRBV29-1 and TRBJ2-1; TRBD1 or TRBD2 may be the D gene (6 bases each). The CDR3 spans 14 residues. With 7 bases removed from V and 9 bases from J, the gap between germline ends came to 22 bases. The germline V gene encodes CDR1 SQVTM and CDR2 ANQGSEA. The CDR3, as DNA: TGCAGCGGCGGGGAGACAGGTGGGTGGGGTGAGCAGTTCTTC. It yields the protein CSGGETGGWGEQFF.

The chain recombines TRBV5-1 with TRBJ2-2, with 8 bases aligning to TRBD1. Germline V gene sequence: CDR1 SGHRS, CDR2 YFSETQ. This CDR3 contains 14 residues. J was trimmed by 5 bases and V by 4 bases; bases with no gene match: 4. CDR3 region: CASSERTGTGELFF. The DNA of the CDR3 is TGCGCCAGCAGCGAAAGGACAGGGACCGGGGAGCTGTTTTTT.

The V and J genes are TRBV7-9 and TRBJ1-2, with D tentatively TRBD1 (6 bases). CDR1 is SEHNR, CDR2 FQNEAQ, per germline (reference sequence). V shed 7 bases and J shed 6 bases, with 27 bases lying between them. CDR3 length: 17 amino acids. CDR3 loop: CASIPPQNGGGADGYTF. CDR3 nucleotide sequence: TGTGCCAGCATCCCCCCACAGAATGGGGGGGGCGCGGATGGCTACACCTTC.

This clone was detected only once. V is TRBV5-6 and J is TRBJ2-1, with a tentative D call TRBD1 (5 bases). Germline V lookup: CDR1 SGHDT, CDR2 YYEEEE. Trimming took 2 bases from V and 4 from J, leaving 7 bases between them. CDR3 size: 13 residues. CDR3 sequence reads: CASSLYRYNEQFF. DNA of the CDR3: TGTGCCAGCAGCTTATACAGGTACAATGAGCAGTTCTTC.

This clone was detected only a few times. The J gene is TRBJ1-2, the V gene TRBV11-2; D unclear. Germline CDR1 and CDR2: SGHAT and FQNNGV. This CDR3 contains 13 residues. V gave up 3 bases and J gave up 5 bases, with 10 bases separating them. The CDR3 protein is CASSFKIRYGYTF. The CDR3 bases are TGTGCCAGCAGCTTTAAAATAAGGTATGGCTACACCTTC.

The chain carries TRBV5-1 and TRBJ2-7; D ambiguous. The V gene lost 2 bases and the J gene lost 0 bases, with 9 bases spanning the gap. CDR1 SGHRS and CDR2 YFSETQ come from the germline V gene. This CDR3 contains 14 residues. CDR3 region: CASSFGRSSYEQYF. CDR3 nucleotides: TGCGCCAGCAGCTTTGGCAGGAGCTCCTACGAGCAGTACTTC.

V usage is TRBV4-2 and J usage is TRBJ2-1; D may be TRBD2 (5 bases). The CDR3 totals 15 residues. The germline V gene has CDR1 LGHNA and CDR2 YNFKEQ. Trimming cost V 4 bases and J 4 bases, with 14 bases left between them. CDR3: CASSPSTGSYNEQFF. The CDR3 nucleotides read TGTGCCAGCAGCCCCTCAACGGGGTCTTACAATGAGCAGTTCTTC.

The chain links TRBV27 to TRBJ2-7, with 7 bases fitting TRBD1. V lost 2 bases and J lost 3; bases outside the gene matches: 7. The CDR3 has 15 amino acids. Germline lookup yields CDR1 MNHEY and CDR2 SMNVEV (reference sequence). The CDR3: CASSLGGQAFYEQYF. The CDR3 DNA follows: TGTGCCAGCAGTTTAGGCGGACAGGCTTTCTACGAGCAGTACTTC.

This chain links TRBV2 with TRBJ1-2; TRBD1 aligns across 11 bases. CDR3 size: 13 residues. With 6 bases clipped from V and 10 bases from J, the junction kept 7 bases outside the gene matches. Germline V gene sequence: CDR1 SNHLY, CDR2 FYNNEI. CDR3 sequence: CASRRGQGAHYTF. The CDR3 DNA sequence: TGTGCCAGCAGACGCGGACAGGGGGCTCACTACACCTTC.